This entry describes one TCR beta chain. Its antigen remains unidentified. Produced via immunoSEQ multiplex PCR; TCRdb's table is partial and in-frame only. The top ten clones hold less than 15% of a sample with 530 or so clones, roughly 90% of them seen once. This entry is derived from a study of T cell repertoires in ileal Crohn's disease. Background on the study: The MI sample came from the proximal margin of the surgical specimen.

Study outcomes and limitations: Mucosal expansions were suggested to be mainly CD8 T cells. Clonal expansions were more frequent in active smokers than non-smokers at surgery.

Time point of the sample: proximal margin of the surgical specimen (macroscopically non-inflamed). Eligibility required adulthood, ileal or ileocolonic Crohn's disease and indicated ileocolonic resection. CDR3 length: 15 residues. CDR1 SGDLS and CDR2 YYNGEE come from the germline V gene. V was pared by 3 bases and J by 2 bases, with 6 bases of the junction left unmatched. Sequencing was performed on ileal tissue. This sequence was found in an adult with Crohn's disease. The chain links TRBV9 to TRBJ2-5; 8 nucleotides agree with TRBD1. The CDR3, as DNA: TGTGCCAGCAGCGCTCCGCGGACAGGGCAAGAGACCCAGTACTTC. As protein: CASSAPRTGQETQYF.